A selection of T cell receptor beta chains follows, all from one sample in a study of shared T cell receptors in the human thymus. Repertoires were generated with immunoSEQ multiplex PCR, while TCRdb's copy carries only in-frame clones and drops some. The sample lists 500,000 to 750,000 clones, roughly 90% occurring once. These data also formed part of another study, on human thymus T cells.

The sample taken for sequencing was thymocytes. These TCRs come from a boy under two years old with a congenital heart defect. Each CDR3 is given with its conserved first and last residue. A D gene is named only where the DNA matches it firmly. Expanded clones get a size class; other rows say once, few or many, or leave the size out.

cdr3_nt: TGCAGCGTTGAAGATCTGGAGGTGTGTCGCACTGAAGCTTTCTTT; cdr3_aa: CSVEDLEVCRTEAFF; clone_size: NA; d_call: NA; v_call: TRBV29-1; j_call: TRBJ1-1
cdr3_nt: TGTGCCAGCAGCTTTCCAGTTCAAGAGACCCAGTACTTC; cdr3_aa: CASSFPVQETQYF; clone_size: NA; d_call: NA; v_call: TRBV7-9; j_call: TRBJ2-5
cdr3_nt: TGTGCCAGCAGCTCCTTAGCGGGAGTGAAGACCCAGTACTTC; cdr3_aa: CASSSLAGVKTQYF; clone_size: NA; d_call: TRBD2; v_call: TRBV13; j_call: TRBJ2-5
cdr3_nt: TGTGCCAGCAGTTACCCCGATACAGGGAATAATCAGCCCCAGCATTTT; cdr3_aa: CASSYPDTGNNQPQHF; clone_size: NA; d_call: NA; v_call: TRBV6-5; j_call: TRBJ1-5
cdr3_nt: TGTGCCAGTAGTCTCCCTCACCAGTTTCCTCCCTACAATGAGCAGTTCTTC; cdr3_aa: CASSLPHQFPPYNEQFF; clone_size: NA; d_call: NA; v_call: TRBV19; j_call: TRBJ2-1
cdr3_nt: TGTGCCAGCAGCTTGCAGGGGGGTCCTAATGAAAAACTGTTTTTT; cdr3_aa: CASSLQGGPNEKLFF; clone_size: NA; d_call: TRBD1; v_call: TRBV5-5; j_call: TRBJ1-4
cdr3_nt: TGCGCCAGCAGCCAATCTTACCCCGGGACACCTTCCTACGAGCAGTACTTC; cdr3_aa: CASSQSYPGTPSYEQYF; clone_size: few; d_call: NA; v_call: TRBV4-3; j_call: TRBJ2-7
cdr3_nt: TGTGCCAGCAGCCACAGGGTTGGGGTTGGCTACGAGCAGTACTTC; cdr3_aa: CASSHRVGVGYEQYF; clone_size: NA; d_call: NA; v_call: TRBV7-2; j_call: TRBJ2-7
cdr3_nt: TGTGCCAGCAGCTTAAAAACGGGGTCCACGGAGACCCAGTACTTC; cdr3_aa: CASSLKTGSTETQYF; clone_size: NA; d_call: NA; v_call: TRBV7-3; j_call: TRBJ2-5
cdr3_nt: TGTGCCAGTAGTACCTCAGTGCGGGGAGACGGGGAGCTGTTTTTT; cdr3_aa: CASSTSVRGDGELFF; clone_size: NA; d_call: NA; v_call: TRBV19; j_call: TRBJ2-2
cdr3_nt: TGTGCCACCAGCAGAGATCGTGGAGACGCCAGGGGGTTCTTC; cdr3_aa: CATSRDRGDARGFF; clone_size: NA; d_call: NA; v_call: TRBV15; j_call: TRBJ2-1
cdr3_nt: TGCGCCAGCAGCGGCCGGGACAGCCTATGTCGCGGCTACACCTTC; cdr3_aa: CASSGRDSLCRGYTF; clone_size: few; d_call: TRBD1; v_call: TRBV4-1; j_call: TRBJ1-2
cdr3_nt: TGTGCCAGTAGGAGCGGGAGGCCACCCTACGAGCAGTACTTC; cdr3_aa: CASRSGRPPYEQYF; clone_size: NA; d_call: TRBD2; v_call: TRBV19; j_call: TRBJ2-7
cdr3_nt: TGTGCCAGCAGCTCGGACACCTACGAGCAGTACTTC; cdr3_aa: CASSSDTYEQYF; clone_size: NA; d_call: NA; v_call: TRBV7-8; j_call: TRBJ2-7
cdr3_nt: TGTGCCAGCAGCACCCCAGGGGTTAGCTCCTACGAGCAGTACTTC; cdr3_aa: CASSTPGVSSYEQYF; clone_size: once; d_call: NA; v_call: TRBV6-1; j_call: TRBJ2-7
cdr3_nt: TGTGCCAGCAGCCACCCAAGACAGGGCGGAGATACGCAGTATTTT; cdr3_aa: CASSHPRQGGDTQYF; clone_size: NA; d_call: TRBD1; v_call: TRBV7-9; j_call: TRBJ2-3
cdr3_nt: TGCGCCAGCAGCCAAGCCAGGACAGGGGAGGGGCTCCAAGAGACCCAGTACTTC; cdr3_aa: CASSQARTGEGLQETQYF; clone_size: few; d_call: TRBD1; v_call: TRBV4-3; j_call: TRBJ2-5
cdr3_nt: TGTGCCAGCAGCCTTCACGGGGGGAAGGATGGCTACACCTTC; cdr3_aa: CASSLHGGKDGYTF; clone_size: NA; d_call: NA; v_call: TRBV27; j_call: TRBJ1-2
cdr3_nt: TGTGCCAGTAATCGGGACATCCTGTCGACTAATGAAAAACTGTTTTTT; cdr3_aa: CASNRDILSTNEKLFF; clone_size: NA; d_call: NA; v_call: TRBV19; j_call: TRBJ1-4
cdr3_nt: TGTGCCAGCAGGAGGTTTGGGACCCAGTACTTC; cdr3_aa: CASRRFGTQYF; clone_size: NA; d_call: NA; v_call: TRBV6-5; j_call: TRBJ2-5
cdr3_nt: TGCGCCAGCAGCCAAGACGGAACAGGGCTCTCCTACGAGCAGTACTTC; cdr3_aa: CASSQDGTGLSYEQYF; clone_size: NA; d_call: NA; v_call: TRBV4-3; j_call: TRBJ2-7
cdr3_nt: TGTGCCAGCAGACTACTAGCGGGAGTCTACGAGCAGTACTTC; cdr3_aa: CASRLLAGVYEQYF; clone_size: NA; d_call: TRBD2; v_call: TRBV27; j_call: TRBJ2-7
cdr3_nt: TGTGCCAGCAGCTTCACGGGACTAGCGGGAGGTAAGCCCTACGAGCAGTACTTC; cdr3_aa: CASSFTGLAGGKPYEQYF; clone_size: once; d_call: TRBD2; v_call: TRBV7-2; j_call: TRBJ2-7
cdr3_nt: TGTGCCAGCCGGGCGGGGCCCGCTGAAGCTTTCTTT; cdr3_aa: CASRAGPAEAFF; clone_size: NA; d_call: NA; v_call: TRBV27; j_call: TRBJ1-1
cdr3_nt: TGTGCCAGCAGTGAATTCGGGGACAGGGGTGTTGAAGCTTTCTTT; cdr3_aa: CASSEFGDRGVEAFF; clone_size: NA; d_call: TRBD1; v_call: TRBV2; j_call: TRBJ1-1
cdr3_nt: TGTGCCAGCAGCGCCCGGACAGCCCTCTTCTCCTACGAGCAGTACTTC; cdr3_aa: CASSARTALFSYEQYF; clone_size: NA; d_call: NA; v_call: TRBV5-4; j_call: TRBJ2-7
cdr3_nt: TGTGCCAGCAGTGGACTACGGACTACTTGCGATGAGCAGTTCTTC; cdr3_aa: CASSGLRTTCDEQFF; clone_size: NA; d_call: NA; v_call: TRBV6-5; j_call: TRBJ2-1
cdr3_nt: TGTGCCAGCAGCCTCTGGGACAGGGGGCTGCTTACTGAAGCTTTCTTT; cdr3_aa: CASSLWDRGLLTEAFF; clone_size: NA; d_call: TRBD1; v_call: TRBV5-8; j_call: TRBJ1-1
cdr3_nt: TGTGCCAGCAGCTTCCCAGGGCAGGGGAACAATGAGCAGTTCTTC; cdr3_aa: CASSFPGQGNNEQFF; clone_size: NA; d_call: NA; v_call: TRBV7-3; j_call: TRBJ2-1
cdr3_nt: TGTGCCAGTAGTATTAGGGGATCATATAGCAATCAGCCCCAGCATTTT; cdr3_aa: CASSIRGSYSNQPQHF; clone_size: NA; d_call: NA; v_call: TRBV19; j_call: TRBJ1-5
cdr3_nt: TGTGCCAGCCATGAGGCCCTTAGCGGGAGCTCCTACAATGAGCAGTTCTTC; cdr3_aa: CASHEALSGSSYNEQFF; clone_size: NA; d_call: TRBD2; v_call: TRBV28; j_call: TRBJ2-1
cdr3_nt: TGTGCCAGCAGCCCCCGGACTAACCCCCCTCGGGCTGAGCAGTTCTTC; cdr3_aa: CASSPRTNPPRAEQFF; clone_size: NA; d_call: NA; v_call: TRBV7-9; j_call: TRBJ2-1
cdr3_nt: TGTGCCAGCAGCCCTTACTATGGCTACACCTTC; cdr3_aa: CASSPYYGYTF; clone_size: NA; d_call: NA; v_call: TRBV7-9; j_call: TRBJ1-2
cdr3_nt: TGTGCCAGCAGTTTGGGACAGCATAGCAATCAGCCCCAGCATTTT; cdr3_aa: CASSLGQHSNQPQHF; clone_size: NA; d_call: TRBD1; v_call: TRBV28; j_call: TRBJ1-5
cdr3_nt: TGTGCCAGCAGTCCCCGGGGGCTAGCGGGAGGGCCCAGGTCTCACGAGCAGTACTTC; cdr3_aa: CASSPRGLAGGPRSHEQYF; clone_size: NA; d_call: TRBD2; v_call: TRBV28; j_call: TRBJ2-7
cdr3_nt: TGTGCCATCAGTGAGTCTGCAGCGGGAGTAACGGAGGAGCAGTACTTC; cdr3_aa: CAISESAAGVTEEQYF; clone_size: NA; d_call: TRBD2; v_call: TRBV10-3; j_call: TRBJ2-7
cdr3_nt: TGTGCCAGCAGTGGAATAGGACAGGGGAAAAACATTCAGTACTTC; cdr3_aa: CASSGIGQGKNIQYF; clone_size: NA; d_call: TRBD1; v_call: TRBV6-1; j_call: TRBJ2-4
cdr3_nt: TGTGCCAGCTCACCTCCCGGATCCAGGGGCCTTGCCCGTTTTAGCTCTGGGGCCAACGTCCTGACTTTC; cdr3_aa: CASSPPGSRGLARFSSGANVLTF; clone_size: NA; d_call: NA; v_call: TRBV18; j_call: TRBJ2-6
cdr3_nt: TGCGCCAGCAGCTTGGTACTAGCGGGAACTGAGCAGTTCTTC; cdr3_aa: CASSLVLAGTEQFF; clone_size: NA; d_call: TRBD2; v_call: TRBV5-1; j_call: TRBJ2-1
cdr3_nt: TGTGCCAGCATTGAAAGTCGCGGAGGCCCTAGCTCCTACAATGAGCAGTTCTTC; cdr3_aa: CASIESRGGPSSYNEQFF; clone_size: NA; d_call: NA; v_call: TRBV6-1; j_call: TRBJ2-1
cdr3_nt: TGTGCCAGCAGTCCAAAGGGGGACGGATCCTACGAGCAGTACTTC; cdr3_aa: CASSPKGDGSYEQYF; clone_size: NA; d_call: NA; v_call: TRBV27; j_call: TRBJ2-7
cdr3_nt: TGTGCCAGCAGTGGCCCGCGGACAGGGGGAGCCTACGAGCAGTACTTC; cdr3_aa: CASSGPRTGGAYEQYF; clone_size: NA; d_call: TRBD1; v_call: TRBV27; j_call: TRBJ2-7
cdr3_nt: TGTGCCAGCCGTACAGGCGCCAGCTCCTACGAGCAGTACTTC; cdr3_aa: CASRTGASSYEQYF; clone_size: NA; d_call: NA; v_call: TRBV28; j_call: TRBJ2-7
cdr3_nt: TGCGCCAGCAGCCAAGGGTCCACAGGGGATAGGGGACTAGCGGGAATGTACAATGAGCAGTTCTTC; cdr3_aa: CASSQGSTGDRGLAGMYNEQFF; clone_size: NA; d_call: TRBD2; v_call: TRBV4-1; j_call: TRBJ2-1
cdr3_nt: TGTGCCAGCAGTTCGCAGGGGAGCCAGCCCCAGCATTTT; cdr3_aa: CASSSQGSQPQHF; clone_size: NA; d_call: NA; v_call: TRBV28; j_call: TRBJ1-5
cdr3_nt: TGTGCCAGCAGCGCCTTACAGGGGCCACCGACTGGAAACACCATATATTTT; cdr3_aa: CASSALQGPPTGNTIYF; clone_size: few; d_call: TRBD1; v_call: TRBV5-4; j_call: TRBJ1-3